Following are 24 T cell receptor beta chains from one sample sequenced in a study of neurological immune-mediated disorders. TCRdb recomputed calls from the 5' RACE reads with MiXCR, one row per CDR3 protein. This sample has tens of thousands of distinct CDR3 sequences, with roughly 3.3% found just once. The sample comprised PBMCs. These TCRs come from a woman in her forties or fifties with multiple sclerosis.

This clonotype was seen more than once but under ten times. A much larger clone sits a single nucleotide away, making a read error possible. The CDR3 DNA sequence: TGCAGTGCTAGTAAACTAGCGTACGAGCAGTACTTC. This gives the protein CSASKLAYEQYF. The V gene is TRBV20-1, the J gene TRBJ2-7; the match to TRBD2 covers 7 bases. Germline V lookup: CDR1 DFQATT, CDR2 SNEGSKA (reference sequence). This CDR3 region has 12 residues. Trimming removed 3 bases from V and 4 bases from J; junction bases left unmatched: 3.

In its sample, this clonotype was seen a few times. As DNA, the CDR3 is TGCAGTGCTAGAGATTCCTTTAGAGGGGTTAACACAGATACGCAGTATTTT. Translated, it gives CSARDSFRGVNTDTQYF. The chain employs TRBV20-1 and TRBJ2-3, with D tentatively TRBD1 or TRBD2 (5 bases each). This CDR3 is 17 amino acids long. CDR1 DFQATT and CDR2 SNEGSKA come from the germline V gene (reference sequence). Between the trimmed V and J ends, which lost 0 bases and 2 bases, there was a span of 18 bases.

This clonotype has a count of ten or more. CDR3 sequence reads: CASSQEQRGGWNEQFF. DNA for the CDR3: TGCGCCAGCAGCCAAGAGCAACGGGGGGGCTGGAATGAGCAGTTCTTC. The chain carries TRBV4-1 and TRBJ2-1; 8 positions agree with TRBD2. The germline V gene has CDR1 MGHRA and CDR2 YSYEKL. The length of the CDR3 is 16 residues. V lost 0 bases, J lost 7 bases, and 8 bases stayed unmatched.

This clonotype has ten or more counts. CDR3 residues: CASSFAGEAFF. DNA of the CDR3: TGTGCCAGCAGTTTTGCGGGGGAAGCTTTCTTT. This rearrangement joins TRBV6-6 to TRBJ1-1; D is unclear. This CDR3 has 11 amino acids. Per the germline V gene, CDR1 is MNHNY and CDR2 is SVGAGI (reference sequence). Trimming cost V 4 bases and J 8 bases, with 8 bases left between them.

This clonotype appeared many times. The chain carries TRBV6-5 and TRBJ2-5; 14 nucleotides align to TRBD2. With 4 bases clipped from V and 4 bases from J, the junction kept 2 bases outside the gene matches. CDR1 MNHEY and CDR2 SVGAGI come from the germline V gene. The CDR3 loop spans 15 amino acids. The DNA of the CDR3 is TGTGCCAGCAGTTTCGGGACTAGCGGGAGAGAGACCCAGTACTTC. It codes for CASSFGTSGRETQYF.

This clonotype appeared many times. This chain uses TRBV5-1 with TRBJ2-5; D call uncertain. Trimming left V 3 bases short and J 3 bases short, with 6 bases between. This CDR3 contains 12 residues. The germline gives CDR1 SGHRS, CDR2 YFSETQ. DNA for the CDR3: TGCGCCAGCAGCTCCGCAGAAGAGACCCAGTACTTC. Translation: CASSSAEETQYF.

This clonotype occurred many times. The rearrangement joins TRBV12-3 or TRBV12-4 to TRBJ2-7; D unresolved. The V end was cut by 3 bases, the J end by 4 bases, with 10 bases between. The CDR3 is 13 amino acids. The DNA for the CDR3 is TGTGCCAGCAGTTTTGGTCTCTCTTACGAGCAGTACTTC. Encoded protein: CASSFGLSYEQYF.

There are many counts of this clonotype. This chain uses TRBV11-1 with TRBJ2-3; 7 bases agree with TRBD1. The CDR3 totals 14 residues. After removal of 1 base from V and 4 bases from J, the junction contained 2 bases not matched to a gene. Germline V CDR1 and CDR2: SGHAT, FQDESV (reference sequence). CDR3 bases: TGTGCCAGCAGCTTAGAGGGGGCGTCAGATACGCAGTATTTT. Its translation: CASSLEGASDTQYF.

In this sample, this clonotype turned up many times. The V and J genes are TRBV5-5 and TRBJ1-5; D is unresolved. This CDR3 contains 16 residues. The germline CDR1 and CDR2 sequences are SGHKS and YYEKEE (reference sequence). Trimming pared 0 bases from V and 1 base from J, leaving 11 bases between. The CDR3: CASSLGGPGSNQPQHF. CDR3 bases: TGTGCCAGCAGCTTGGGCGGGCCGGGGAGCAATCAGCCCCAGCATTTT.

The J gene is TRBJ2-3, the V gene TRBV12-3 or TRBV12-4; unclear D gene. The CDR3 is 15 residues long. The germline V and J ends were trimmed by 6 bases and 6 bases, with 19 bases remaining between them. The CDR3 nucleotides read TGTGCCAGCAGCCCAGGCTGGGGTTCCGCGGATACGCAGTATTTT. It encodes CASSPGWGSADTQYF.

The sample holds many counts of this clonotype. The chain uses TRBV5-1 and TRBJ2-7; 7 bases fit TRBD1. With V trimmed by 0 bases and J by 5 bases, 11 bases remained unmatched. Per germline, CDR1 SGHRS and CDR2 YFSETQ. This CDR3 comprises 16 residues. The CDR3 sequence is CASSLGWDSPGDEQYF. The DNA for the CDR3 is TGCGCCAGCAGCTTGGGGTGGGACAGTCCGGGCGACGAGCAGTACTTC.

This clonotype was observed many times. This CDR3 reads CASSQAPPRHSIYGYTF. CDR3 DNA: TGCGCCAGCAGCCAAGCCCCTCCGCGGCACAGCATCTATGGCTACACCTTC. The chain joins TRBV4-1 to TRBJ1-2; D unresolved. There are 17 residues in the CDR3. The germline gives CDR1 MGHRA, CDR2 YSYEKL. V lost 1 base to trimming and J lost 4 bases, with 19 bases between them.

This clonotype was seen a few times. The chain carries TRBV6-1 and TRBJ1-2; D is unresolved. Per the germline V gene, CDR1 is MNHNS and CDR2 is SASEGT. This CDR3 has 13 amino acids. The V end was cut by 0 bases, the J end by 6 bases, with 8 bases between. The CDR3 nucleotides read TGTGCCAGCAGTGAAGCGGCAAGTGATGGCTACACCTTC. This sequence encodes CASSEAASDGYTF.

This clonotype has ten or more counts. The rearrangement joins TRBV7-2 to TRBJ1-6; tentative D call: TRBD1 (6 bases). Germline CDR1 reads SGHTA; CDR2 reads FQGNSA. This CDR3 comprises 14 residues. The germline V and J ends were trimmed by 6 bases and 15 bases, with 21 bases remaining between them. CDR3 loop: CASSAWRGSYGLHF. As DNA, the CDR3 is TGTGCCAGCAGTGCCTGGAGGGGGTCTTATGGCCTCCACTTT.

In this sample, this clonotype turned up a few times. The gene calls are TRBV7-2 and TRBJ2-3; possibly TRBD2 for D (5 bases). V lost 4 bases and J lost 6, with 14 bases in between. CDR3 length: 14 residues. Germline CDR1 reads SGHTA; CDR2 reads FQGNSA. CDR3 in amino acids: CASSSGLSGDTQYF. Written as DNA, the CDR3 is TGTGCCAGCAGCTCCGGATTGTCGGGGGATACGCAGTATTTT.

This clonotype came up many times. The chain couples TRBV28 to TRBJ1-1; possibly TRBD1 for D (5 bases). V lost 2 bases, J lost 0 bases, and 10 bases lay in between. The V gene's germline CDR1 is MDHEN and CDR2 SYDVKM. CDR3 length: 15 amino acids. In DNA, the CDR3 is TGTGCCAGCAGTTTACAGGGCAGTATGAACACTGAAGCTTTCTTT. It encodes CASSLQGSMNTEAFF.

This clonotype was recorded at least ten times. This sequence joins TRBV13 and TRBJ1-2; maybe TRBD1 (5 bases). Trimming cost V 3 bases and J 6 bases, with 11 bases left between them. Germline V gives CDR1 PRHDT, CDR2 FYEKMQ (reference sequence). This CDR3 has 13 amino acids. The CDR3 bases are TGTGCCAGCAGCTTGGGGGACTGGAATGGCTACACCTTC. This encodes CASSLGDWNGYTF.

This clonotype was recorded at least ten times. V usage is TRBV7-2 and J usage is TRBJ2-7; TRBD1 aligns across 9 bases. V lost 5 bases, J lost 0 bases, and 2 bases stayed unmatched. Germline assignment: CDR1 SGHTA and CDR2 FQGNSA. This CDR3 spans 14 amino acids. For the CDR3, the DNA is TGTGCCAGCAGCGGGACAGGGAACTCCTACGAGCAGTACTTC. It translates to CASSGTGNSYEQYF.

The V call is TRBV23-1, the J call TRBJ1-6, with D perhaps matching TRBD1 (6 bases). TRBV23-1 is filed as an ORF, its function uncertain. V lost 4 bases and J 5 bases, leaving 21 bases between the germline ends. The CDR3 consists of 18 residues. The DNA of the CDR3 is TGCGCCAGCAGTCCTGGGACCGGGGGGCGGGATAATAATTCACCCCTCCACTTT. This translates into CASSPGTGGRDNNSPLHF.

The sample holds many counts of this clonotype. The chain has TRBV9 and TRBJ2-3, with D unresolved. The CDR3 consists of 13 residues. Germline loops: CDR1 SGDLS, CDR2 YYNGEE. V shed 1 base and J shed 0 bases, with 3 bases lying between them. CDR3 sequence reads: CASSVRSTDTQYF. The CDR3 nucleotides are TGTGCCAGCAGCGTAAGAAGCACAGATACGCAGTATTTT.

In this sample, this clonotype turned up many times. V and J are TRBV5-1 and TRBJ2-2, with D unclear. V gave up 0 bases and J gave up 2 bases, with 8 bases separating them. This CDR3 is 15 amino acids long. The V gene's germline CDR1 is SGHRS and CDR2 YFSETQ. For the CDR3, the DNA is TGCGCCAGCAGCTTGGACGGGTCTAACACCGGGGAGCTGTTTTTT. Translated: CASSLDGSNTGELFF.

This clonotype has a count of ten or more. V gene TRBV27 combines with J gene TRBJ2-2; 12 nucleotides align to TRBD1. This CDR3 region has 16 residues. Unmatched junction bases numbered 6, after V lost 3 bases and J lost 7 bases. Germline CDR1 is MNHEY and CDR2 is SMNVEV (reference sequence). The chain's CDR3 is CASSFAGTGGHGELFF. The CDR3 nucleotides are TGTGCCAGCAGTTTCGCTGGGACAGGGGGCCACGGGGAGCTGTTTTTT.

This clonotype came up many times. Being one base from a much bigger clone, this may be a read error. The rearrangement joins TRBV12-3 or TRBV12-4 to TRBJ1-2; D might be TRBD1 (6 bases). Trimming stripped 5 bases from V and 6 bases from J, with 13 bases between. This CDR3 comprises 13 residues. DNA of the CDR3: TGTGCCAGCAGTCCTTCGGACAGTAATGGCTACACCTTC. Protein product: CASSPSDSNGYTF.

This clonotype was observed many times. The V and J genes are TRBV4-3 and TRBJ1-2; no clear D. V lost 4 bases and J 6 bases, leaving 15 bases between the germline ends. Germline V gene data show CDR1 as LGHNA and CDR2 as YSLEER. The CDR3 runs to 14 residues. CDR3 sequence: CASSPTGRRNGYTF. CDR3 in DNA: TGCGCCAGCAGCCCCACGGGCCGGCGAAATGGCTACACCTTC.